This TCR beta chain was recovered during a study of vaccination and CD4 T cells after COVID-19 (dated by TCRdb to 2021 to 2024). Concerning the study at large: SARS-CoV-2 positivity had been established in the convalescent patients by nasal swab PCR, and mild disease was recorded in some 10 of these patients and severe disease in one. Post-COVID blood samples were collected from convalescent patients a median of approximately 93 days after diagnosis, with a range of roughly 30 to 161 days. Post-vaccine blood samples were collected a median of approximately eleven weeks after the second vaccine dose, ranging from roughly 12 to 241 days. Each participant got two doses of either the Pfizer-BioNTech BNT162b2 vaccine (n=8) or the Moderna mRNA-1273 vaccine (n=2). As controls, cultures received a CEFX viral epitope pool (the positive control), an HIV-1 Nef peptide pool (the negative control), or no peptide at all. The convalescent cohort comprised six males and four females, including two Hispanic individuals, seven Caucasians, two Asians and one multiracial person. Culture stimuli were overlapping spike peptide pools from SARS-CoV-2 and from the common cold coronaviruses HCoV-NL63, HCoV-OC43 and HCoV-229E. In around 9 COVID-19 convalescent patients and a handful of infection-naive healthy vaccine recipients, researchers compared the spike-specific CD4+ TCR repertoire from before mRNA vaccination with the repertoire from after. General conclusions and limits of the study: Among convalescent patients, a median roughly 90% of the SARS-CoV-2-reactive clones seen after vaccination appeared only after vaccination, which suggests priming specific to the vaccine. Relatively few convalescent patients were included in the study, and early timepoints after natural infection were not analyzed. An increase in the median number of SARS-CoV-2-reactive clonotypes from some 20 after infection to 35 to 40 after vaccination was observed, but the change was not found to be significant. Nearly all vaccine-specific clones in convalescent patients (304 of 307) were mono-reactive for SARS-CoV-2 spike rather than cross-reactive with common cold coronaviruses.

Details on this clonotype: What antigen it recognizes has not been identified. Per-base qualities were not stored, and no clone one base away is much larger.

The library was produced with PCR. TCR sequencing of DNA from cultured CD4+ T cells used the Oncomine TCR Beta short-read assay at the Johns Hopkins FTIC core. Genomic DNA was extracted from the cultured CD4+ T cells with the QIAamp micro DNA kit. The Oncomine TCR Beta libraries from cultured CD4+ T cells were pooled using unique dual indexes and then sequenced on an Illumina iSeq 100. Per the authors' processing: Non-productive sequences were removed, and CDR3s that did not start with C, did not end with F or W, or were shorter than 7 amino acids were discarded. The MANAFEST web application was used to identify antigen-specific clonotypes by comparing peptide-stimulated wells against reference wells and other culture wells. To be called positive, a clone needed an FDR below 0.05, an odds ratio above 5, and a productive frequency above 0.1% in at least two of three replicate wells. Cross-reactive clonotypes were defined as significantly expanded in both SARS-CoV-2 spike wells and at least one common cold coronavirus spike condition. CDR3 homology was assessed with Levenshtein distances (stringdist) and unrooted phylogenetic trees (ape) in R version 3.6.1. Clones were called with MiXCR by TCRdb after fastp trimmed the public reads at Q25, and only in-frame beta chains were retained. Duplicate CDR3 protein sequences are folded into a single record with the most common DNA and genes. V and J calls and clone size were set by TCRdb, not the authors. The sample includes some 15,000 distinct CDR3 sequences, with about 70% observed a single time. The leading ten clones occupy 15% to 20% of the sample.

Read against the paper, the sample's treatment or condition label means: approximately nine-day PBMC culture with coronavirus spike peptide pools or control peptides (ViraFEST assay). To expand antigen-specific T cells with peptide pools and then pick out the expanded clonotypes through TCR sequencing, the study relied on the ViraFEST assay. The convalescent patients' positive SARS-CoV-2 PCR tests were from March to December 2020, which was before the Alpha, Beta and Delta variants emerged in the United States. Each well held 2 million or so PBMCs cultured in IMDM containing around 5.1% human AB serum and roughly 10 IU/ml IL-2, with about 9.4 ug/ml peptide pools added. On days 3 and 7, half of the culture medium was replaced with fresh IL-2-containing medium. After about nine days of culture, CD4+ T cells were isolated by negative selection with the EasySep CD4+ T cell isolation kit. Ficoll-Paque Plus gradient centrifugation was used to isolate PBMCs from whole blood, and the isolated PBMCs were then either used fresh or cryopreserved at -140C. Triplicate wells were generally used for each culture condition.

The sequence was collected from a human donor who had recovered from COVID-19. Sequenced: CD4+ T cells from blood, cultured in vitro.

The DNA is as follows: TGTGCCACCAAGGGGAGGAGCTCCTATAATTCACCCCTCCACTTT. The encoded protein is CATKGRSSYNSPLHF. The chain uses TRBV28 and TRBJ1-6, with TRBD1 perhaps the D gene, on 5 matching bases. At the junction V is shortened by 10 bases and J by 0 bases, with 13 bases in between. The germline V gene encodes CDR1 MDHEN and CDR2 SYDVKM. There are 15 amino acids in the CDR3, from cysteine to phenylalanine inclusive. Kept here is only the CDR3 DNA, which spans 45 bases and is read in frame from base 1.